A single sample gave rise to the 4 T cell receptor beta chains below, sequenced in a study of OX40 agonist ivuxolimab in advanced cancers. Clones were read by immunoSEQ multiplex PCR, and TCRdb kept only the in-frame ones, dropping some. The top ten hold about 9.1% of the sample, which has 75,000 to 95,000 clones, 89% seen once. The sequencing here drew on CD4+ or CD8+ T cells sorted from blood, taken in a trial of the OX40 agonist ivuxolimab. These receptors originate from an adult with an advanced solid tumor such as melanoma, head and neck, liver or kidney cancer.

This chain uses TRBV15 with TRBJ2-2; D might be TRBD2 (6 bases). CDR3 size: 15 residues. Germline CDR1 is LNHNV and CDR2 is YYDKDF (reference sequence). V was pared by 8 bases and J by 0 bases, with 13 bases between. In DNA, the CDR3 is TGTGCCACCCAGGGTCCGGGGGCGAACACCGGGGAGCTGTTTTTT. Amino acid sequence: CATQGPGANTGELFF.

The chain joins TRBV5-4 to TRBJ1-4; D is possibly TRBD1 (6 bases). V lost 2 bases and J lost 4, with 9 bases in between. This CDR3 has 14 residues. Looked up from germline, CDR1 is SGHNT and CDR2 is YYREEE (reference sequence). This chain's CDR3 is CASSLQGYNEKLFF. As DNA, the CDR3 is TGTGCCAGCAGCTTACAGGGCTATAATGAAAAACTGTTTTTT.

The genes are TRBV14 and TRBJ2-1; D possibly corresponds to TRBD2 (5 bases). With 1 base removed from V and 4 bases from J, the gap between germline ends came to 11 bases. The length of the CDR3 is 15 residues. The germline gives CDR1 SGHDN, CDR2 FVKESK. This CDR3 is CASSQGTSSYNEQFF. In nucleotides, the CDR3 is TGTGCCAGCAGCCAAGGGACTTCCTCATACAATGAGCAGTTCTTC.

The chain has TRBV5-5 and TRBJ2-7, with D hard to call. Germline V gene sequence: CDR1 SGHKS, CDR2 YYEKEE (reference sequence). V was trimmed by 0 bases and J by 0 bases, leaving 13 bases between them. This CDR3 region has 16 residues. The CDR3 region is CASSLVADHSSYEQYF. CDR3 bases: TGTGCCAGCAGCTTGGTGGCAGACCATAGCTCCTACGAGCAGTACTTC.